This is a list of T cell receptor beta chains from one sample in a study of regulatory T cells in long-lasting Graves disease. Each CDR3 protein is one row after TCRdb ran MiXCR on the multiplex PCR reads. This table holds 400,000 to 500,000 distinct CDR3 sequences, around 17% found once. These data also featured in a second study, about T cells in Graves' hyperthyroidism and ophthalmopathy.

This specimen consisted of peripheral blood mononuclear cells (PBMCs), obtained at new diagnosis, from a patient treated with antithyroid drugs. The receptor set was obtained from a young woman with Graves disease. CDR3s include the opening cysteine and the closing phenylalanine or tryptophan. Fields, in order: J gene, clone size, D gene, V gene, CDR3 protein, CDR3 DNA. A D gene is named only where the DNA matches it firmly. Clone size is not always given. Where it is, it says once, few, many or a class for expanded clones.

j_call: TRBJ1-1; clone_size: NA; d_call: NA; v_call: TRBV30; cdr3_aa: CAWAGPGGSAFF; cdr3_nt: TGTGCCTGGGCCGGACCTGGGGGCAGTGCTTTCTTT
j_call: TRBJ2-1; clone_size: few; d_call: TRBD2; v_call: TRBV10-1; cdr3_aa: CASSEVASGRTPRFF; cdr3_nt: TGCGCCAGCAGTGAAGTCGCTAGCGGAAGAACCCCGAGGTTCTTC
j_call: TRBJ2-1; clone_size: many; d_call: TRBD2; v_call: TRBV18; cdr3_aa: CASSSGTSGSYEQFF; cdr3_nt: TGTGCCAGCTCATCGGGGACTAGCGGGAGCTATGAGCAGTTCTTC
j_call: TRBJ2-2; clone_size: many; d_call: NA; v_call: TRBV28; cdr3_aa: CASSLLQNTGELFF; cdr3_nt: TGTGCCAGCAGTTTATTACAGAACACCGGGGAGCTGTTTTTT
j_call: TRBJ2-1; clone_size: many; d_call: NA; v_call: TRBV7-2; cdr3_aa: CASSFDRSSYNEQFF; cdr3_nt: TGTGCCAGCAGCTTTGATAGGAGCTCCTACAATGAGCAGTTCTTC
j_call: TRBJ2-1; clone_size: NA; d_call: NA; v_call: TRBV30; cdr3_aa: CAWSVRRTGQFF; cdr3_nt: TGTGCCTGGAGTGTACGGCGGACCGGGCAGTTCTTC
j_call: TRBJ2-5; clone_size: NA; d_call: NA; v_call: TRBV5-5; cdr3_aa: CASSLLPQPRETQYF; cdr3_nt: TGTGCCAGCAGCTTACTCCCTCAGCCTAGAGAGACCCAGTACTTC
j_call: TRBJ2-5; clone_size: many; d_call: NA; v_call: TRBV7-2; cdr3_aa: CASSLGTIIQETQYF; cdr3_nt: TGTGCCAGCAGCTTAGGGACTATAATTCAAGAGACCCAGTACTTC
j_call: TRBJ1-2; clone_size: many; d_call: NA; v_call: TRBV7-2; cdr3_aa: CASSLGLGDVYGYTF; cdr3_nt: TGTGCCAGCAGCTTAGGCTTAGGAGACGTTTATGGCTACACCTTC
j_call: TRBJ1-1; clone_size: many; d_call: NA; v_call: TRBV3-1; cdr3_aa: CASSRNAEAFF; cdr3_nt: TGTGCCAGCAGCCGGAACGCTGAAGCTTTCTTT
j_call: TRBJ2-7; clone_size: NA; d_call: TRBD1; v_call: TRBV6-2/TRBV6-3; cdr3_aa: CASNKGARVQYF; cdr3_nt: TGTGCCAGCAATAAGGGGGCGCGTGTGCAGTACTTC
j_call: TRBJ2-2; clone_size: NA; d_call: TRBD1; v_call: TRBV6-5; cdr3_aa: CASSYSGTGDTGELFF; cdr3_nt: TGTGCCAGCAGTTACTCTGGGACAGGGGACACCGGGGAGCTGTTTTTT
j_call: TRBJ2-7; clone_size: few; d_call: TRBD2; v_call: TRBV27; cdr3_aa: CASSSPPGGQYF; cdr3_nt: TGTGCCAGCAGTTCCCCCCCGGGAGGGCAGTACTTC
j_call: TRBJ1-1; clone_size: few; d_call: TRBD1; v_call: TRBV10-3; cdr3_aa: CATKGGAAGGDTEAFF; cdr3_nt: TGTGCCACCAAAGGTGGGGCCGCAGGGGGCGACACTGAAGCTTTCTTT
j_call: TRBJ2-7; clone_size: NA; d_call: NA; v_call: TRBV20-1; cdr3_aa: CSARALASYEQYF; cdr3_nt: TGCAGTGCTAGGGCTCTAGCCTCTTACGAGCAGTACTTC
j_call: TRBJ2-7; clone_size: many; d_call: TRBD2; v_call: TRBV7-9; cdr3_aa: CASSLSQAGGGEQYF; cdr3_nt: TGTGCCAGCAGCTTATCTCAAGCGGGAGGGGGCGAGCAGTACTTC
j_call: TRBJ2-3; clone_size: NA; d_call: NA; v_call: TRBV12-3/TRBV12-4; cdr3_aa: CASSLRVQSRTDTQYF; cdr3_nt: TGTGCCAGCAGTTTAAGGGTCCAGTCAAGAACAGATACGCAGTATTTT
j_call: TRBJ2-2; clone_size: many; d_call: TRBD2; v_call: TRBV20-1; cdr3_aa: CSAGLAEITGELFF; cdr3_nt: TGCAGTGCAGGACTAGCGGAAATCACCGGGGAGCTGTTTTTT
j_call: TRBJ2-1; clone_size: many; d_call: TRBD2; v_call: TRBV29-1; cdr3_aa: CSVEDGLAADNEQFF; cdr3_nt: TGCAGCGTTGAAGACGGACTAGCGGCGGACAATGAGCAGTTCTTC
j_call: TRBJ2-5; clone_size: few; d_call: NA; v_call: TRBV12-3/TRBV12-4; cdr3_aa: CASSLVGREGYF; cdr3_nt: TGTGCCAGCAGTTTAGTGGGCAGAGAAGGTTACTTC
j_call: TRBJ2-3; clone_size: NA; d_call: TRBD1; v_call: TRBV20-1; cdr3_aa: CSTNRDRSTDTQYF; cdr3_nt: TGCAGTACGAACCGGGACAGAAGCACAGATACGCAGTATTTT
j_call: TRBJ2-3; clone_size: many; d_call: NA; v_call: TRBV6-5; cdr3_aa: CASSWQFTDTQYF; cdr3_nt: TGTGCCAGCAGTTGGCAGTTCACAGATACGCAGTATTTT
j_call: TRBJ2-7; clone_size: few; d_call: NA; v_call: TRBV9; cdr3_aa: CASSPKGGQAYEQYF; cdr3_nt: TGTGCCAGCAGCCCAAAGGGGGGGCAGGCCTACGAGCAGTACTTC
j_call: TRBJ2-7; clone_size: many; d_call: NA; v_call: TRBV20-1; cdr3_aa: CSAEREEQYF; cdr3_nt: TGCAGTGCAGAGAGGGAGGAGCAGTACTTC
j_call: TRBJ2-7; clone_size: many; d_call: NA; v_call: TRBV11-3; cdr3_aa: CASSLESGTYEQYF; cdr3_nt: TGTGCCAGCAGCTTAGAGAGTGGAACCTACGAGCAGTACTTC
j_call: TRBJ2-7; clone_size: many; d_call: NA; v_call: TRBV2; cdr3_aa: CASSEFLGDTYEQYF; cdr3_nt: TGTGCCAGCAGTGAATTCCTTGGGGATACCTACGAGCAGTACTTC
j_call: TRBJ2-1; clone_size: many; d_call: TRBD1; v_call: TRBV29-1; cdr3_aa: CSLGTGTGGLEQFF; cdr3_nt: TGCAGCTTGGGTACCGGGACAGGGGGATTGGAGCAGTTCTTC
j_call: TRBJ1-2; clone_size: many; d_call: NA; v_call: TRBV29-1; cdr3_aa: CSVTALGGYTF; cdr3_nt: TGCAGCGTTACAGCCCTGGGAGGCTACACCTTC
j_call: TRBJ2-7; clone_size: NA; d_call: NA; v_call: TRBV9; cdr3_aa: CASSVAGVSSYEQYF; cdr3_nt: TGTGCCAGCAGCGTAGCGGGAGTGTCGTCCTACGAGCAGTACTTC
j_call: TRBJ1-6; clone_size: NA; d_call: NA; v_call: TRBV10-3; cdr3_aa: CAIRDRASDSPLHF; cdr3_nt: TGTGCCATCAGGGACAGAGCCTCAGATTCACCCCTCCACTTT
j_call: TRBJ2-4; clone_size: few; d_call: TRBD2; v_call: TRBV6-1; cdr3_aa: CASSVQHPLAGAERDKNIQYF; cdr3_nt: TGTGCCAGCAGTGTCCAACACCCTCTAGCGGGAGCGGAGAGGGACAAAAACATTCAGTACTTC
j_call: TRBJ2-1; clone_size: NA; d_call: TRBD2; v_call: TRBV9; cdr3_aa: CASSVEASGSYNEQFF; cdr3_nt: TGTGCCAGCAGCGTAGAAGCTAGCGGTTCCTACAATGAGCAGTTCTTC
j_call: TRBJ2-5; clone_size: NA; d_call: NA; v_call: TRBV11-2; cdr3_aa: CASSLEQWGETHYF; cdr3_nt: TGTGCCAGCAGCTTAGAACAATGGGGAGAGACCCACTACTTC
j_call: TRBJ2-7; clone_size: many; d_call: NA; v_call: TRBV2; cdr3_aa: CASSVWTAKRYEQYF; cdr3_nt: TGTGCCAGCAGTGTTTGGACCGCGAAGCGTTACGAGCAGTACTTC
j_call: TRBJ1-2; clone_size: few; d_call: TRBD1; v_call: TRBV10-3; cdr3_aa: CAISPGQGYGYTF; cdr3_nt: TGTGCCATCAGTCCGGGACAGGGCTATGGCTACACCTTC
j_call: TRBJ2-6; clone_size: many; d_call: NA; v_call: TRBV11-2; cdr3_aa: CASSLVVSGANVLTF; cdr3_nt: TGTGCCAGCAGTTTGGTGGTTTCTGGGGCCAACGTCCTGACTTTC
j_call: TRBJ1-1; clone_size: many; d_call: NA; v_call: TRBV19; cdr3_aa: CASSISGVMNTEAFF; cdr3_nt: TGTGCCAGTAGTATATCGGGTGTTATGAACACTGAAGCTTTCTTT
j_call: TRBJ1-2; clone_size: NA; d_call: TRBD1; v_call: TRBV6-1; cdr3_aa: CASGTVLYGYTF; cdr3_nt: TGTGCCAGCGGGACAGTACTCTATGGCTACACCTTC
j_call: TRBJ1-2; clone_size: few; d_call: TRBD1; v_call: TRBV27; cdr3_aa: CASSTGDREGYGYTF; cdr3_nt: TGTGCCAGCAGTACGGGGGACAGGGAGGGCTATGGCTACACCTTC
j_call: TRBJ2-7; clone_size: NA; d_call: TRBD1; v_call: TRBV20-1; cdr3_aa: CSARDLDRESYEQYF; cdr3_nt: TGCAGTGCTAGAGATTTAGACAGGGAGTCCTACGAGCAGTACTTC
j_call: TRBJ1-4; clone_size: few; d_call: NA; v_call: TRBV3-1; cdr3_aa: CASSQEDTMRVGNEKLFF; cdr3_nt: TGTGCCAGCAGCCAAGAGGACACGATGAGGGTCGGTAATGAAAAACTGTTTTTT